What follows are 2 T cell receptor beta chains derived from one specimen sequenced in a study of OX40 agonist ivuxolimab in advanced cancers. The method was the immunoSEQ multiplex PCR assay. This is the immuneACCESS table as TCRdb keeps it, with only in-frame sequences that have V and J called. A part of the clones is gone; compared with another copy, unresolved V genes explain less than half, and the rest is unexplained. This sample comprises approximately 33,000 clones, 85% to 95% of them detected only once. The ten largest clones add up to 26% of the sample. Here the sequenced sample was CD4+ or CD8+ T cells sorted from blood, taken in a trial of the OX40 agonist ivuxolimab. These receptors were collected from an adult with an advanced solid tumor such as melanoma, head and neck, liver or kidney cancer.

V usage is TRBV2 and J usage is TRBJ1-1; D is perhaps TRBD1 (5 bases). CDR1 and CDR2 (germline): SNHLY, FYNNEI. The V and J ends lost 11 bases and 1 base respectively, with 17 bases between them. CDR3 size: 14 residues. CDR3 loop: CARPRGGENTEAFF. CDR3 DNA: TGTGCCCGCCCACGGGGGGGAGAGAACACTGAAGCTTTCTTT.

The chain uses TRBV6-5 and TRBJ2-1; 8 positions agree with TRBD1. After removal of 2 bases from V and 0 bases from J, the junction contained 3 bases not matched to a gene. Germline-derived CDR1 and CDR2 are MNHEY and SVGAGI. The CDR3 is made up of 16 amino acids. CDR3 bases: TGTGCCAGCAGTTACACAGGGGGGAGCTCCTACAATGAGCAGTTCTTC. Its protein is CASSYTGGSSYNEQFF.